One and the same sample provided the 18 T cell receptor beta chains below, sequenced in a study of blood T cell repertoires in COVID-19. Sequencing used immunoSEQ multiplex PCR; TCRdb keeps in-frame clones, though not all of them. The top ten hold roughly 6% of the sample, which has roughly 60,000 clones, more than 65% seen once. Specimen: peripheral blood. The receptors originated from a woman aged 60-75 years with acute or convalescent COVID-19.

This chain joins TRBV5-1 and TRBJ2-6; 9 positions agree with TRBD1. The CDR3 has 16 residues. V was pared by 4 bases and J by 4 bases, with 6 bases of the junction left unmatched. Germline CDR1 and CDR2: SGHRS and YFSETQ. CDR3 coding DNA: TGCGCCAGCAGCACCGGGACAGGGTTCGGGGCCAACGTCCTGACTTTC. It translates to CASSTGTGFGANVLTF.

CDR3 DNA: TGTGCCATCAGGGACTTTACTTCCTCAACCTCCTACGAGCAGTACTTC. This encodes CAIRDFTSSTSYEQYF. The rearrangement joins TRBV10-3 to TRBJ2-7; tentatively, D is TRBD2 (5 bases). Germline lookup yields CDR1 ENHRY and CDR2 SYGVKD. The CDR3 runs to 16 residues. Trimming pared 6 bases from V and 0 bases from J, leaving 18 bases between.

The chain combines TRBV5-1 with TRBJ1-1; the D gene is possibly TRBD1 (6 bases). The V end lost 4 bases, the J end lost 4 bases, and 20 bases lay between the germline ends. The CDR3 consists of 16 residues. The germline V gene has CDR1 SGHRS and CDR2 YFSETQ. CDR3: CASSLLPGTTGTEAFF. CDR3 nucleotides: TGCGCCAGCAGCCTTCTACCCGGGACAACAGGCACTGAAGCTTTCTTT.

As to this clone: This may be a read error, as it is one base from a much larger clone. The chain joins TRBV6-5 to TRBJ1-1; the match to TRBD1 covers 7 bases. The trim removed 5 bases at V and 3 bases at J, leaving 3 bases unmatched. This CDR3 spans 13 amino acids. CDR1 is MNHEY and CDR2 is SVGAGI in the germline V gene. The CDR3 DNA is TGTGCCAGCAGTCCTACAGGGGACACTGAAGCTTTCTTT. This gives the protein CASSPTGDTEAFF.

The CDR3 reads CASTYLSGFGYTF. The CDR3 DNA follows: TGTGCCAGCACCTACCTTTCAGGGTTTGGCTACACCTTC. This sequence joins TRBV28 and TRBJ1-2; TRBD1 is a possible D gene (5 bases). Trimming removed 7 bases at V and 7 bases at J, with 16 bases between. The CDR3 length is 13 residues. CDR1 MDHEN and CDR2 SYDVKM come from the germline V gene.

The rearrangement links TRBV5-1 to TRBJ2-3, with TRBD2 identical over 14 bases. The CDR3 is made up of 16 amino acids. V shed 4 bases and J 5 bases; nucleotides not matched to a gene: 6. Germline V gene data show CDR1 as SGHRS and CDR2 as YFSETQ. The DNA for the CDR3 is TGCGCCAGCAGCAGCGGGACTAGCGGGGGAATAGATACGCAGTATTTT. Its protein product is CASSSGTSGGIDTQYF.

A single count supports this clone. The gene calls are TRBV18 and TRBJ1-3; no firm D call. Trimming took off 0 bases at V and 9 bases at J, with 15 bases between the two ends. The germline gives CDR1 KGHSH, CDR2 LQKENI. The length of the CDR3 is 15 residues. This CDR3 is CASSPPSSTPSTIYF. The DNA of the CDR3 is TGTGCCAGCTCACCACCTTCTTCCACACCGTCCACCATATATTTT.

This chain joins TRBV13 and TRBJ2-2; a weak D match, TRBD2 (6 bases). Per the germline V gene, CDR1 is PRHDT and CDR2 is FYEKMQ (reference sequence). CDR3 length: 14 residues. V was trimmed by 5 bases and J by 5 bases, leaving 12 bases between them. The CDR3 region has the DNA TGTGCCAGCAGCCCCGGAGGGTATACCGGGGAGCTGTTTTTT. Amino acids: CASSPGGYTGELFF.

This chain joins TRBV19 and TRBJ1-4; 9 bases fit TRBD1. This CDR3 has 13 amino acids. Germline-derived CDR1 and CDR2 are LNHDA and SQIVND (reference sequence). V gave up 8 bases and J gave up 8 bases; unmatched junction bases: 6. The CDR3 region has the DNA TGTGCCAGTGCGGGACAGGGTTTCGAAAAACTGTTTTTT. Residues: CASAGQGFEKLFF.

This chain connects TRBV3-1 (or the pseudogene TRBV3-2) to TRBJ2-5; 12 bases align to TRBD2. V dropped 3 bases and J dropped 4; count of bases not matched to a gene: 3. Germline lookup yields CDR1 LGHDT and CDR2 YNNKEL (reference sequence). This CDR3 has 15 residues. The CDR3, as DNA: TGTGCCAGCAGCCAGACTAGCGGGGGCGGAGAGACCCAGTACTTC. Its translation is CASSQTSGGGETQYF.

This clone was counted between two and nine times. The genes are TRBV2 and TRBJ2-7; D is unclear. The ends were cut back, 2 bases at V and 6 bases at J, with 2 bases in the middle. The length of the CDR3 is 10 residues. The V gene's germline CDR1 is SNHLY and CDR2 FYNNEI. The CDR3 reads CASSELEQYF. CDR3 nucleotide sequence: TGTGCCAGCAGTGAACTCGAGCAGTACTTC. The complete variable domain, with remaining parts taken from reference TRBV2 and TRBJ2-7, reads EPEVTQTPSHQVTQMGQEVILRCVPISNHLYFYWYRQILGQKVEFLVSFYNNEISEKSEIFDDQFSVERPDGSNFTLKIRSTKLEDSAMYFCASSELEQYFGPGTRLTVT.

This clone was counted once. The V and J genes are TRBV5-6 and TRBJ1-2; TRBD1 is a possible D gene (5 bases). The CDR3 length is 13 residues. Germline V CDR1 and CDR2: SGHDT, YYEEEE. Trimming took off 3 bases at V and 8 bases at J, with 14 bases between the two ends. The CDR3 sequence is CASSSFDRKGYTF. CDR3 nucleotide sequence: TGTGCCAGCAGCTCCTTCGACAGAAAAGGCTACACCTTC. The complete variable domain, with remaining parts taken from reference TRBV5-6 and TRBJ1-2, reads DAGVTQSPTHLIKTRGQQVTLRCSPKSGHDTVSWYQQALGQGPQFIFQYYEEEERQRGNFPDRFSGHQFPNYSSELNVNALLLGDSALYLCASSSFDRKGYTFGSGTRLTVV.

The chain recombines TRBV30 with TRBJ1-2, with D unresolved. Trimming pared 2 bases from V and 0 bases from J, leaving 13 bases between. Germline V gene sequence: CDR1 GTSNPN, CDR2 SVGIG (reference sequence). The CDR3 covers 15 residues. The CDR3 nucleotides read TGTGCCTGGAGTCCACAACGGAGAGCTAACTATGGCTACACCTTC. Protein: CAWSPQRRANYGYTF. Complete variable domain (other parts from reference TRBV30 and TRBJ1-2): SQTIHQWPATLVQPVGSPLSLECTVEGTSNPNLYWYRQAAGRGLQLLFYSVGIGQISSEVPQNLSASRPQDRQFILSSKKLLLSDSGFYLCAWSPQRRANYGYTFGSGTRLTVV.

This sequence joins TRBV23-1 and TRBJ1-2; possibly TRBD1 for D (6 bases). TRBV23-1 is assigned to the ORF class and has an uncertain function. Trimming stripped 2 bases from V and 8 bases from J, with 18 bases between. This CDR3 comprises 15 residues. CDR3 protein: CASSQRQGPRRGYTF. The CDR3 DNA sequence: TGCGCCAGCAGTCAAAGGCAGGGGCCCCGGCGGGGCTACACCTTC.

This clone appeared a few times. The rearrangement links TRBV6-4 to TRBJ1-4, with 8 bases fitting TRBD1. The CDR3 sequence is 15 residues long. Germline V gene lookup returns CDR1 MRHNA and CDR2 SNTAGT. With V trimmed by 6 bases and J by 8 bases, 11 bases remained unmatched. The DNA for the CDR3 is TGTGCCAGCAGGTCCAGGACAGGGATATTCGAAAAACTGTTTTTT. This translates into CASRSRTGIFEKLFF.

This chain connects TRBV7-9 to TRBJ2-7; D is unresolved. Trimming removed 4 bases from V and 4 bases from J, with 8 bases in between. CDR1 is SEHNR and CDR2 is FQNEAQ in the germline V gene (reference sequence). This CDR3 has 12 residues. This CDR3 is CASSSLLYEQYF. The CDR3 nucleotides are TGTGCCAGCAGCTCCCTCCTTTACGAGCAGTACTTC.

The chain combines TRBV6-5 with TRBJ1-4, with D perhaps matching TRBD1 (5 bases). This CDR3 is 15 amino acids long. Trimming took off 0 bases at V and 6 bases at J, with 11 bases between the two ends. Germline CDR1 reads MNHEY; CDR2 reads SVGAGI. DNA for the CDR3: TGTGCCAGCAGTTACTCAGGGGTTGATTATGAAAAACTGTTTTTT. Protein sequence: CASSYSGVDYEKLFF.

This clone was recorded only once. The V and J genes are TRBV6-5 and TRBJ1-1, with D possibly TRBD1 on 6 matching bases. V was shortened by 6 bases and J by 7 bases, with 12 bases between the two germline ends. This CDR3 has 12 amino acids. Germline loops: CDR1 MNHEY, CDR2 SVGAGI. The CDR3 DNA is TGTGCCAGCAGCCTGGAAGGGGGTGAAGCTTTCTTT. Its protein product is CASSLEGGEAFF.